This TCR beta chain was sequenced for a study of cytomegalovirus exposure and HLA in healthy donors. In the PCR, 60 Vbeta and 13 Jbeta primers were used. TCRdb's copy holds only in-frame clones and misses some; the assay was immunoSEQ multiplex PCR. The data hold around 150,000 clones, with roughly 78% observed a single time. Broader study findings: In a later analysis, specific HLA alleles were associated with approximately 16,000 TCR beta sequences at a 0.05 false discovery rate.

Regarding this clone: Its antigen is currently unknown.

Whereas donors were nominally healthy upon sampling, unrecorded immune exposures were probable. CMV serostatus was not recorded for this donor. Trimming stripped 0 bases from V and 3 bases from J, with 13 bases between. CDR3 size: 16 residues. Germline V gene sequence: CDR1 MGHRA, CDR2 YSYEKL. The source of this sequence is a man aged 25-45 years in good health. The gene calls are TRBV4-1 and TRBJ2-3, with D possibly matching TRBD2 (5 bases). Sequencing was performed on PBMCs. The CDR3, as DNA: TGCGCCAGCAGCCAAGATTTCGAGGGCAGGACAGATACGCAGTATTTT. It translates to CASSQDFEGRTDTQYF.